In this sample, the clone carrying this T cell receptor beta chain turned up a few times. The antigen is not known. Each individual donor underwent a draw of ten milliliters of peripheral blood. Then a second PCR, running roughly 7 to 11 cycles, was carried out with a sample-barcoded 5' primer and a J-beta primer mix. TCRdb ran MiXCR on the 5' RACE reads and lists one entry per CDR3 protein. The repertoire has more than 650,000 distinct CDR3 sequences, about a fifth of them found once; the top ten carry roughly a fifth. The source of the sample is a study of blood T cells in healthy people across ages. Study conclusions and caveats: Naive T cell percentage by flow cytometry tracked strongly with beta diversity.

The TCR sequence derives from a man in his 70s in good health. Specimen: blood.

The CDR3 sequence is CSTDQSGTGELFF. The CDR3 coding sequence is TGCAGCACGGACCAATCGGGAACCGGGGAGCTGTTTTTT. V usage is TRBV29-1 and J usage is TRBJ2-2; the D gene is possibly TRBD2 (5 bases). The V end was cut by 8 bases, the J end by 5 bases, with 15 bases between. The CDR3 loop spans 13 amino acids. In germline, CDR1 is SQVTM, CDR2 ANQGSEA.